A single sample gave rise to the 8 T cell receptor beta chains below, sequenced in a study of beta chain features in type 1 diabetes. cDNA synthesis used the whole RNA isolate, giving expressed TCRB sequences. Data came from immunoSEQ multiplex PCR; TCRdb stores just in-frame clones and leaves some out. The top ten hold 0.35% to 0.45% of the sample, which has some 150,000 clones, under 60% seen once. Sequenced: Tregs from blood. These receptors were taken from a man between 18 and 29 years old in good health.

This clone was counted between two and nine times. This chain uses TRBV7-2 with TRBJ2-2, with a tentative D call TRBD2 (7 bases). V was shortened by 2 bases and J by 6 bases, with 10 bases between the two germline ends. This CDR3 is built from 14 residues. Germline values: CDR1 SGHTA, CDR2 FQGNSA. CDR3 in amino acids: CASSLSGGPGELFF. As DNA, the CDR3 is TGTGCCAGCAGCTTATCCGGGGGGCCCGGGGAGCTGTTTTTT.

The J gene is TRBJ2-5, the V gene TRBV14, with TRBD2 matching over 8 bases. Germline CDR1 is SGHDN and CDR2 is FVKESK. J was trimmed by 0 bases and V by 2 bases; bases with no gene match: 5. This CDR3 is 16 amino acids long. The DNA of the CDR3 is TGTGCCAGCAGCCAATTGGCTAGCGGGTACCAAGAGACCCAGTACTTC. It codes for CASSQLASGYQETQYF.

The chain uses TRBV7-2 and TRBJ1-4, with D uncertain. The V gene's germline CDR1 is SGHTA and CDR2 FQGNSA. Trimming removed 5 bases from V and 2 bases from J, with 9 bases in between. The CDR3 extends over 14 amino acids. The CDR3 nucleotides read TGTGCCAGCAGCCCCCCAGTGACTAATGAAAAACTGTTTTTT. It yields the protein CASSPPVTNEKLFF.

This chain connects TRBV28 to TRBJ1-1; the D is unclear. The germline CDR1 and CDR2 sequences are MDHEN and SYDVKM. The CDR3 is 14 residues long. Trimming cost V 4 bases and J 4 bases, with 13 bases left between them. The CDR3 region has the DNA TGTGCCAGCAGTTCACGCCGTGGGAGCACTGAAGCTTTCTTT. Its protein product is CASSSRRGSTEAFF.

J is TRBJ1-2 and V is TRBV14; D unclear. With 1 base removed from V and 4 bases from J, the gap between germline ends came to 7 bases. This CDR3 comprises 13 residues. Germline V gives CDR1 SGHDN, CDR2 FVKESK. The CDR3 DNA sequence: TGTGCCAGCAGCCAAGGTCCCTTCTATGGCTACACCTTC. It translates to CASSQGPFYGYTF.

This chain links TRBV28 with TRBJ2-1, with 9 bases fitting TRBD1. Germline CDR1 reads MDHEN; CDR2 reads SYDVKM. This CDR3 contains 15 residues. The trim removed 4 bases at V and 8 bases at J, leaving 9 bases unmatched. As DNA, the CDR3 is TGTGCCAGCAGTTCCCCGGGACAGGGCTATCATGAGCAGTTCTTC. Its translation: CASSSPGQGYHEQFF.

In nucleotides, the CDR3 is TGCGCCAGCAGCCCCGCGAGGAGGATGCAAACTGAAGCTTTCTTT. The encoded protein is CASSPARRMQTEAFF. V usage is TRBV4-1 and J usage is TRBJ1-1; D is unresolved. The CDR3 length is 15 residues. Germline CDR1 and CDR2: MGHRA and YSYEKL. Trimming shortened V by 4 bases and J by 5 bases, and 17 bases separated the two germline ends.

This clone was seen a handful of times. The genes are TRBV29-1 and TRBJ2-1, with 8 bases fitting TRBD2. Germline CDR1 SQVTM, CDR2 ANQGSEA. CDR3 size: 15 residues. V lost 4 bases to trimming and J lost 4 bases; unmatched junction nucleotides: 9. CDR3: CSVGGTSGAYNEQFF. The CDR3 DNA reads as TGCAGCGTTGGTGGTACTAGCGGTGCGTACAATGAGCAGTTCTTC.